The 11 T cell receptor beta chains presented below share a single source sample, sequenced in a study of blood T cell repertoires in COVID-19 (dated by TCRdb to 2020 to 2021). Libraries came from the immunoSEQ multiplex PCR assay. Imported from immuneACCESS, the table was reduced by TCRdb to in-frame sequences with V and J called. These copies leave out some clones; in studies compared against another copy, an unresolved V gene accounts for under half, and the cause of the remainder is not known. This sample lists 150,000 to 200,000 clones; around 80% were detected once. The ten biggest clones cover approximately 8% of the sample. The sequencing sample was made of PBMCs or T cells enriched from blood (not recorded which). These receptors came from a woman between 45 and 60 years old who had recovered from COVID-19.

CDR3 DNA: TGTGCCAGCAGCAGGGACAGGGGGCCCACCGGGGAGCTGTTTTTT. Its translation: CASSRDRGPTGELFF. This chain connects TRBV6-5 to TRBJ2-2; the match to TRBD1 covers 12 bases. Germline lookup yields CDR1 MNHEY and CDR2 SVGAGI. This CDR3 has 15 residues. After removal of 6 bases from V and 4 bases from J, the junction contained 3 bases not matched to a gene.

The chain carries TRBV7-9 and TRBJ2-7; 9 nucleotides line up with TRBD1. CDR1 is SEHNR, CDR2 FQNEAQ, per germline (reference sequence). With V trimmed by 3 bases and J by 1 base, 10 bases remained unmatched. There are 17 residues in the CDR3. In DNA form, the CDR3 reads TGTGCCAGCAGCTTGCATTTAAGACAGGGGGGTTCCTACGAGCAGTACTTC. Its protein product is CASSLHLRQGGSYEQYF.

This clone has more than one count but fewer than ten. The CDR3 spells CASSLDDLQGWYYGYTF. The CDR3 region has the DNA TGTGCCAGCAGCTTAGACGATTTACAGGGATGGTACTATGGCTACACCTTC. The V call is TRBV7-2, the J call TRBJ1-2; the D gene is possibly TRBD1 (6 bases). V was cut by 1 base and J by 3 bases, with 18 bases left in between. The length of the CDR3 is 17 residues. Germline V gene sequence: CDR1 SGHTA, CDR2 FQGNSA.

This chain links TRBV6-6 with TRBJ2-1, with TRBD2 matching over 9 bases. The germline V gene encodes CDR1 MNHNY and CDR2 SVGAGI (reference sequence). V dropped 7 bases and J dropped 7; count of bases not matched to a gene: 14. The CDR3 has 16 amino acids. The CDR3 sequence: CASKGLRAGGGNEQFF. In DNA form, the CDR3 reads TGTGCCAGCAAGGGTCTTCGAGCGGGAGGTGGAAATGAGCAGTTCTTC.

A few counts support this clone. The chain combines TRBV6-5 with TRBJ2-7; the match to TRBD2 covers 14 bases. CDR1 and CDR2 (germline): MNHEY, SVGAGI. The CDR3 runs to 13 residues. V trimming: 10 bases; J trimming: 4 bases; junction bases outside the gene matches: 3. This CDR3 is CATRTSGRYEQYF. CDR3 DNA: TGTGCCACCCGGACTAGCGGGAGGTACGAGCAGTACTTC.

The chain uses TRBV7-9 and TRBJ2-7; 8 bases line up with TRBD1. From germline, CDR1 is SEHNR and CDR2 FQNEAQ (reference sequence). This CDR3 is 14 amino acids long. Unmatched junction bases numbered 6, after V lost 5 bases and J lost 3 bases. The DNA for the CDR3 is TGTGCCAGCAGCGGACAGGGAGGAAGCTACGAGCAGTACTTC. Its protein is CASSGQGGSYEQYF.

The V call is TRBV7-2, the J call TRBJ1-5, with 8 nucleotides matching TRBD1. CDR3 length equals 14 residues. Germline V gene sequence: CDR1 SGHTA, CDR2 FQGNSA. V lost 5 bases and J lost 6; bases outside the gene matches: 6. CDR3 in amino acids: CASSGRTGSQPQHF. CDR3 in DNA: TGTGCCAGCAGCGGCAGGACAGGGTCTCAGCCCCAGCATTTT.

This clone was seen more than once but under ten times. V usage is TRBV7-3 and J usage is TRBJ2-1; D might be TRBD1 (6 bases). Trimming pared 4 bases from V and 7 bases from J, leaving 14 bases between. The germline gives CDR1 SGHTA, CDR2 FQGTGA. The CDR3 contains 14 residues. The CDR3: CASSSADSLNEQFF. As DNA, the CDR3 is TGTGCCAGCAGCTCGGCGGACAGTTTAAATGAGCAGTTCTTC.

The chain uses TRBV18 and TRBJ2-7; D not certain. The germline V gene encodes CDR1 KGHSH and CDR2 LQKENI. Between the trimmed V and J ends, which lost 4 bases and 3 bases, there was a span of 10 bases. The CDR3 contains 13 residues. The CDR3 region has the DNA TGTGCCAGCTCACGAGGCTTGGGCTACGAGCAGTACTTC. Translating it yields CASSRGLGYEQYF. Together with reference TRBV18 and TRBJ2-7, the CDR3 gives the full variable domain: NAGVMQNPRHLVRRRGQEARLRCSPMKGHSHVYWYRQLPEEGLKFMVYLQKENIIDESGMPKERFSAEFPKEGPSILRIQQVVRGDSAAYFCASSRGLGYEQYFGPGTRLTVT.

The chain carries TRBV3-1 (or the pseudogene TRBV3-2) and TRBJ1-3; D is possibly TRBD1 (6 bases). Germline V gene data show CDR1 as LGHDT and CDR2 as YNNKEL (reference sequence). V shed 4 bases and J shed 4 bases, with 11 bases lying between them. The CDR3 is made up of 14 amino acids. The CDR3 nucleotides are TGTGCCAGCAGCCGCTCGGGGGGCGGAAACACCATATATTTT. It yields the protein CASSRSGGGNTIYF.

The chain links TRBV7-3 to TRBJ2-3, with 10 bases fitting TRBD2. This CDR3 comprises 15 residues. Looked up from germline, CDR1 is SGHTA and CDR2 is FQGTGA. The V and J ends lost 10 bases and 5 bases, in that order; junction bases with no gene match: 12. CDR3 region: CATAKAGGGGDTQYF. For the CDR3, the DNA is TGTGCCACCGCGAAAGCGGGAGGGGGAGGAGATACGCAGTATTTT. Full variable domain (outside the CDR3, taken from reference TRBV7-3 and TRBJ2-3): GAGVSQTPSNKVTEKGKYVELRCDPISGHTALYWYRQSLGQGPEFLIYFQGTGAADDSGLPNDRFFAVRPEGSVSTLKIQRTERGDSAVYLCATAKAGGGGDTQYFGPGTRLTVL.